These 28 T cell receptor beta chains came from one sample sequenced in a study of control samples from healthy donors and cancer patients. TCRdb keeps only in-frame clones here, not all; method: immunoSEQ multiplex PCR. The sample records roughly 370,000 clones, 80% to 95% being singletons. Sequencing was performed on PBMCs. All receptors come from a man between 40 and 49 years old with head and neck cancer.

The rearrangement joins TRBV6-5 to TRBJ2-1, with 12 positions matching TRBD2. Germline loops: CDR1 MNHEY, CDR2 SVGAGI. The CDR3 is 14 amino acids. V gave up 7 bases and J gave up 6 bases; unmatched junction bases: 4. This chain's CDR3 is CASNGLAGSNEQFF. For the CDR3, the DNA is TGTGCCAGCAATGGACTAGCGGGGTCCAATGAGCAGTTCTTC.

The V call is TRBV29-1, the J call TRBJ1-3; D is possibly TRBD1 (6 bases). V lost 3 bases and J lost 4, with 13 bases in between. The CDR3 spans 14 residues. Germline CDR1 is SQVTM and CDR2 is ANQGSEA. The CDR3 DNA follows: TGCAGCGTTGACGAGGGGGGGTTAGGAAACACCATATATTTT. This translates into CSVDEGGLGNTIYF.

The J gene is TRBJ2-2, the V gene TRBV10-3; D is possibly TRBD1 (6 bases). This CDR3 has 17 residues. The V gene's germline CDR1 is ENHRY and CDR2 SYGVKD. With 1 base removed from V and 0 bases from J, the gap between germline ends came to 12 bases. In DNA, the CDR3 is TGTGCCATCAGTGAGTTTGACAGGCGAGCGAACACCGGGGAGCTGTTTTTT. This codes for CAISEFDRRANTGELFF.

The chain joins TRBV6-4 to TRBJ1-1; D unresolved. Trimming removed 8 bases at V and 3 bases at J, with 19 bases between. CDR3 length: 15 residues. Per germline, CDR1 MRHNA and CDR2 SNTAGT. This chain's CDR3 is CASPRLGPEYTEAFF. The CDR3 region has the DNA TGTGCCAGCCCGCGGCTTGGCCCGGAGTACACTGAAGCTTTCTTT.

The CDR3 sequence: CASSLPSYGQVESYNEQFF. As DNA, the CDR3 is TGTGCCAGCAGCTTACCCTCCTATGGACAGGTTGAGTCCTACAATGAGCAGTTCTTC. The rearrangement joins TRBV7-9 to TRBJ2-1, with TRBD1 identical over 7 bases. Germline V gives CDR1 SEHNR, CDR2 FQNEAQ (reference sequence). There are 19 residues in the CDR3. J gave up 1 base and V 2 bases, and 14 bases lay outside the gene matches.

This clone came up once. V and J are TRBV18 and TRBJ1-1; D perhaps matches TRBD1 (6 bases). The CDR3 loop spans 15 amino acids. Deletions cut 3 bases from V and 1 base from J, with 12 bases between. Germline loops: CDR1 KGHSH, CDR2 LQKENI. CDR3 protein: CASSPFGQSNTEAFF. The CDR3, as DNA: TGTGCCAGCTCACCGTTTGGACAGTCGAACACTGAAGCTTTCTTT.

This chain uses TRBV5-6 with TRBJ2-3; D gene ambiguous. This CDR3 is built from 14 residues. Germline CDR1 and CDR2: SGHDT and YYEEEE. V shed 2 bases and J shed 0 bases, with 7 bases lying between them. The DNA of the CDR3 is TGTGCCAGCAGCTTTGACACGAGCACAGATACGCAGTATTTT. The encoded protein is CASSFDTSTDTQYF.

As concerns this clone: Other DNA sequences in this sample translate to the same CDR3. The chain employs TRBV19 and TRBJ2-1, with 7 bases matching TRBD1. The V and J ends lost 1 base and 1 base, in that order; junction bases with no gene match: 1. The CDR3 runs 15 residues. Germline CDR1 is LNHDA and CDR2 is SQIVND (reference sequence). The CDR3 bases are TGTGCCAGTAGTATAGGACAGGGATCCTACAATGAGCAGTTCTTC. Encoded protein: CASSIGQGSYNEQFF.

This chain links TRBV6-5 with TRBJ1-5; the D gene is possibly TRBD1 (6 bases). This CDR3 comprises 16 residues. V lost 0 bases and J lost 6, with 15 bases in between. From germline, CDR1 is MNHEY and CDR2 SVGAGI. CDR3 region: CASSYSRPRGSQPQHF. In nucleotides, the CDR3 is TGTGCCAGCAGTTACTCAAGGCCCAGGGGAAGTCAGCCCCAGCATTTT.

V and J are TRBV29-1 and TRBJ2-1; TRBD2 aligns across 8 bases. The CDR3 loop spans 13 amino acids. With V trimmed by 6 bases and J by 9 bases, 10 bases remained unmatched. The germline V gene encodes CDR1 SQVTM and CDR2 ANQGSEA. The chain's CDR3 is CSVGTSQDGEQFF. The CDR3 bases are TGCAGCGTGGGGACTAGTCAGGACGGTGAGCAGTTCTTC.

The V call is TRBV24-1, the J call TRBJ1-4; the match to TRBD1 covers 8 bases. Germline V gene data show CDR1 as KGHDR and CDR2 as SFDVKD. Unmatched junction bases numbered 10, after V lost 4 bases and J lost 7 bases. The CDR3 loop spans 16 amino acids. The CDR3 spells CATSDRTGTGVEKLFF. In DNA form, the CDR3 reads TGTGCCACCAGTGACCGTACCGGGACAGGCGTTGAAAAACTGTTTTTT.

This chain joins TRBV28 and TRBJ1-5, with no clear D. Trimming pared 3 bases from V and 0 bases from J, leaving 6 bases between. Germline CDR1 and CDR2: MDHEN and SYDVKM. The CDR3 contains 14 residues. The DNA of the CDR3 is TGTGCCAGCAGTTTCGGGTATAGCAATCAGCCCCAGCATTTT. Translated, it gives CASSFGYSNQPQHF.

On this clone itself: One end of the junction varies from germline; a read error may be responsible. The V and J genes are TRBV7-7 and TRBJ2-1; maybe TRBD1 (6 bases). CDR1 and CDR2 (germline): SSHAT, FNYEAQ (reference sequence). The CDR3 sequence is 15 residues long. The CDR3 sequence is CASSLAGTFPNEQFF. The CDR3 DNA reads as TGTGCTAGCAGCTTAGCAGGGACATTCCCTAATGAGCAGTTCTTC.

The CDR3, as DNA: TGTGCCAGCAGCCATTCTGGGGAAGGTAGGGGCGAGCAGTACTTC. Translating it yields CASSHSGEGRGEQYF. The chain has TRBV7-9 and TRBJ2-7; a weak D match, TRBD1 (5 bases). V dropped 5 bases and J dropped 6 bases, with 20 bases sitting between them. CDR3 length equals 15 residues. In germline, CDR1 is SEHNR, CDR2 FQNEAQ (reference sequence).

The rearrangement links TRBV28 to TRBJ1-1; unclear D gene. The length of the CDR3 is 16 residues. The V end lost 5 bases, the J end lost 4 bases, and 20 bases lay between the germline ends. CDR1 is MDHEN and CDR2 is SYDVKM in the germline V gene. DNA of the CDR3: TGTGCCAGCAGTACACCTCCGGGTCAGTTCCTCACTGAAGCTTTCTTT. This encodes CASSTPPGQFLTEAFF.

The DNA of the CDR3 is TGCGCCAGCAGTCCCAGGGGAGGTAGCCAGCCCCAGCATTTT. The encoded protein is CASSPRGGSQPQHF. The rearrangement uses TRBV4-3 and TRBJ1-5, with a weak D call TRBD1 (6 bases). The germline V and J ends were trimmed by 6 bases and 7 bases, with 16 bases remaining between them. The germline V gene encodes CDR1 LGHNA and CDR2 YSLEER. The CDR3 runs 14 residues.

Only one count was recorded for this clone. J is TRBJ2-7 and V is TRBV14, with D possibly being TRBD1 or TRBD2 (6 bases each). V was cut by 4 bases and J by 4 bases, with 11 bases left in between. Germline-derived CDR1 and CDR2 are SGHDN and FVKESK. The CDR3 sequence is 13 residues long. The CDR3 sequence: CASSRGDTYEQYF. CDR3 DNA: TGTGCCAGCAGCCGGGGGGACACTTACGAGCAGTACTTC.

The V call is TRBV29-1, the J call TRBJ2-1, with D hard to call. There are 14 residues in the CDR3. Trimming stripped 6 bases from V and 0 bases from J, with 12 bases between. From germline, CDR1 is SQVTM and CDR2 ANQGSEA. The CDR3 here is CSVNLGYSYNEQFF. The CDR3 DNA reads as TGCAGCGTGAACCTTGGATACTCCTACAATGAGCAGTTCTTC.

The rearrangement joins TRBV9 to TRBJ2-2; 10 bases line up with TRBD2. The J segment lost 6 bases and the V segment lost 3 bases, leaving 8 bases of the junction unmatched. The CDR3 loop spans 16 amino acids. The germline V gene has CDR1 SGDLS and CDR2 YYNGEE. The CDR3 sequence: CASSAHSGGAAGELFF. Written as DNA, the CDR3 is TGTGCCAGCAGCGCACACAGCGGGGGGGCTGCCGGGGAGCTGTTTTTT.

The chain couples TRBV2 to TRBJ2-5, with D possibly TRBD1 on 5 matching bases. The CDR3 extends over 12 amino acids. V was clipped by 7 bases and J by 3 bases, with 9 bases between them. CDR1 and CDR2 from the germline V gene are SNHLY and FYNNEI. CDR3 amino acids: CASTMTEETQYF. The DNA for the CDR3 is TGTGCCAGCACCATGACAGAAGAGACCCAGTACTTC.

This chain joins TRBV5-4 and TRBJ2-3, with 9 positions matching TRBD2. The CDR3 extends over 16 amino acids. From germline, CDR1 is SGHNT and CDR2 YYREEE (reference sequence). The V gene end was trimmed by 0 bases and the J gene end by 7 bases; junction bases not matched to a gene: 9. For the CDR3, the DNA is TGTGCCAGCAGCTTGGCGTCTAGCGGGGCGCGATATACGCAGTATTTT. Translation gives CASSLASSGARYTQYF.

This rearrangement joins TRBV4-1 to TRBJ1-4; D unresolved. Trimming left V 0 bases short and J 0 bases short, with 8 bases between. This CDR3 has 16 amino acids. Germline V gives CDR1 MGHRA, CDR2 YSYEKL. The CDR3 DNA is TGCGCCAGCAGCCAAGATTATAGCCCAACTAATGAAAAACTGTTTTTT. This sequence encodes CASSQDYSPTNEKLFF.

This sequence joins TRBV19 and TRBJ1-5; D is ambiguous. Trimming took 7 bases from V and 0 from J, leaving 10 bases between them. Germline values: CDR1 LNHDA, CDR2 SQIVND (reference sequence). This CDR3 spans 14 amino acids. The CDR3 DNA sequence: TGTGCCAGTAAGGTCGGGTATAGCAATCAGCCCCAGCATTTT. This translates into CASKVGYSNQPQHF.

The V call is TRBV7-2, the J call TRBJ2-1; the D is unclear. This CDR3 comprises 14 residues. Germline-derived CDR1 and CDR2 are SGHTA and FQGNSA. The germline V and J ends were trimmed by 0 bases and 5 bases, with 8 bases remaining between them. CDR3 in amino acids: CASSLALPHNEQFF. Written as DNA, the CDR3 is TGTGCCAGCAGCTTAGCGCTGCCACACAATGAGCAGTTCTTC.

V is TRBV12-3 or TRBV12-4 and J is TRBJ2-2; D gene ambiguous. There are 13 residues in the CDR3. V dropped 2 bases and J dropped 5 bases, with 6 bases sitting between them. In DNA, the CDR3 is TGTGCCAGCAGTTTACTCGGTACCGGGGAGCTGTTTTTT. Translated, it gives CASSLLGTGELFF.

The chain uses TRBV7-8 and TRBJ1-2; a possible D gene is TRBD1 (5 bases). In germline, CDR1 is SGHVS, CDR2 FQNEAQ. This CDR3 spans 13 amino acids. Deletions cut 5 bases from V and 7 bases from J, with 14 bases between. CDR3: CASSIRDGLGYTF. The DNA of the CDR3 is TGTGCCAGCAGCATAAGGGACGGGCTTGGCTACACCTTC.

The chain carries TRBV29-1 and TRBJ2-5; D might be TRBD2 (6 bases). The CDR3 covers 11 residues. Germline CDR1 SQVTM, CDR2 ANQGSEA. The CDR3 reads CSGDDWETQYF. CDR3 nucleotide sequence: TGCTCGGGGGACGATTGGGAGACCCAGTACTTC.

This clone was detected a few times. This rearrangement joins TRBV30 to TRBJ2-7, with D maybe TRBD2 (6 bases). The ends were cut back, 8 bases at V and 2 bases at J, with 19 bases in the middle. The length of the CDR3 is 14 residues. Germline-derived CDR1 and CDR2 are GTSNPN and SVGIG (reference sequence). This CDR3 reads CAARGGTEAYEQYF. The CDR3 DNA sequence: TGTGCCGCCCGGGGTGGGACTGAAGCCTACGAGCAGTACTTC. The full variable domain, with the rest looked up from reference TRBV30 and TRBJ2-7, is SQTIHQWPATLVQPVGSPLSLECTVEGTSNPNLYWYRQAAGRGLQLLFYSVGIGQISSEVPQNLSASRPQDRQFILSSKKLLLSDSGFYLCAARGGTEAYEQYFGPGTRLTVT.